This TCR beta chain was retrieved from a study of blood T cell repertoires in COVID-19. Turning to the study itself: From the United States, Italy and Spain came samples of acute and convalescent COVID-19. Sources were T cells, B-cell-depleted T cells, or PBMCs; the material itself was cDNA or gDNA.

In the original analysis: Quantification of nucleated cells was approximated via reference gene primer amplification. Clones were read by immunoSEQ multiplex PCR, and TCRdb kept only the in-frame ones, dropping some. That table supplies the V and J calls and clone size; D and trimming were determined from the DNA. This sample has about 78,000 clones, with 90% found just once. CDR3 length: 16 amino acids. V shed 4 bases and J 6 bases; nucleotides not matched to a gene: 10. Germline assignment: CDR1 MGHRA and CDR2 YSYEKL. Sequenced sample: peripheral blood. The sequence came from a woman aged 50 to 60 in a cohort sampled during active COVID-19. V and J are TRBV4-1 and TRBJ2-2; 8 nucleotides agree with TRBD1. CDR3 sequence reads: CASSLGQGEIAGELFF. Written as DNA, the CDR3 is TGCGCCAGCAGCCTCGGACAGGGTGAAATTGCCGGGGAGCTGTTTTTT.